This is a list of T cell receptor beta chains from one sample in a study of T cell responses to AZD1222 COVID-19 vaccine. Sequenced by immunoSEQ multiplex PCR; TCRdb stores in-frame clones only, minus some. The data show over 200,000 clones, 90% to 95% seen once. The source was peripheral blood, collected 28 days after the second dose of the MenACWY control vaccine. These receptors were obtained from an adult who received the MenACWY meningococcal vaccine as a control. Both conserved end residues are part of each CDR3. The order of the fields is CDR3 length, J gene, clone size, D gene, V gene, CDR3 protein, CDR3 DNA. The D gene is left open where the match is weak. Where a row states a size, it is once, few, many or the class of an expanded clone; other rows omit it.

15 TRBJ1-4 NA TRBD1 TRBV20-1 CSASSQGASNEKLFF TGCAGTGCTAGTAGCCAGGGGGCGTCTAATGAAAAACTGTTTTTT
14 TRBJ1-2 once NA TRBV18 CASSPTEGGPGYTF TGTGCCAGCTCACCAACGGAGGGCGGCCCTGGCTACACCTTC
12 TRBJ2-2 NA NA TRBV6-6 CACFIGTGELFF TGTGCCTGCTTTATCGGGACCGGGGAGCTGTTTTTT
11 TRBJ2-1 NA NA TRBV28 CASSFVGDWFF TGTGCCAGCAGTTTCGTAGGGGACTGGTTCTTC
12 TRBJ1-1 NA NA TRBV5-4 CASSRGDGEAFF TGTGCCAGCAGCAGGGGGGATGGGGAAGCTTTCTTT
14 TRBJ2-3 NA NA TRBV11-2 CASSQSAGADTQYF TGTGCCAGCAGCCAGTCAGCTGGGGCAGATACGCAGTATTTT
15 TRBJ2-5 NA TRBD1 TRBV30 CAWSVGTGGQETQYF TGTGCCTGGAGTGTTGGGACAGGGGGTCAAGAGACCCAGTACTTC
17 TRBJ1-2 NA TRBD1 TRBV19 CASSPWDSPGQGYGYTF TGTGCCAGTAGCCCCTGGGATTCCCCGGGACAGGGGTATGGCTACACCTTC
14 TRBJ1-4 NA NA TRBV4-3 CASSPAGTNEKLFF TGCGCCAGCAGCCCGGCGGGAACTAATGAAAAACTGTTTTTT
14 TRBJ2-1 once TRBD1 TRBV7-7 CASSLGQGADEQFF TGTGCCAGCAGCTTGGGACAGGGGGCTGATGAGCAGTTCTTC
12 TRBJ1-5 NA NA TRBV27 CASQGSNQPQHF TGTGCCAGCCAGGGATCGAATCAGCCCCAGCATTTT
14 TRBJ1-1 NA TRBD1 TRBV6-5 CASSKQGADTEAFF TGTGCCAGCAGCAAACAGGGGGCCGACACTGAAGCTTTCTTT
14 TRBJ1-1 NA TRBD1 TRBV4-1 CASSPRQGGTEAFF TGCGCCAGCAGCCCCAGACAGGGAGGCACTGAAGCTTTCTTT
15 TRBJ1-5 NA NA TRBV19 CASSMKGQRNQPQHF TGTGCCAGTAGTATGAAGGGCCAGAGGAATCAGCCCCAGCATTTT
15 TRBJ2-5 NA NA TRBV7-2 CASSLASGTQETQYF TGTGCCAGCAGCTTAGCCTCGGGTACCCAAGAGACCCAGTACTTC
12 TRBJ2-1 NA NA TRBV2 CASSGTEDEQFF TGTGCCAGCAGTGGGACAGAGGATGAGCAGTTCTTC
16 TRBJ2-1 NA TRBD2 TRBV18 CASSPRTNGLAGEQFF TGTGCCAGCTCACCCAGGACAAACGGACTAGCGGGAGAGCAGTTCTTC
17 TRBJ1-2 NA TRBD1 TRBV9 CASSGTGGGEANYGYTF TGTGCCAGCAGCGGGACAGGGGGAGGGGAAGCTAACTATGGCTACACCTTC
12 TRBJ2-3 NA NA TRBV18 CASFSGTDTQYF TGTGCCAGCTTCAGCGGCACAGATACGCAGTATTTT
14 TRBJ1-1 NA NA TRBV7-2 CASSFPPLGTEAFF TGTGCCAGCAGCTTTCCCCCCTTAGGGACTGAAGCTTTCTTT
11 TRBJ1-1 NA NA TRBV2 CASSTQGRAFF TGTGCCAGCAGTACTCAGGGAAGGGCTTTCTTT
13 TRBJ1-6 NA NA TRBV28 CASSPSHDSPLHF TGTGCCAGCAGTCCTTCGCATGATTCACCCCTCCACTTT
19 TRBJ2-6 NA TRBD1 TRBV18 CASSLLPGQESSGANVLTF TGTGCCAGCTCACTTCTCCCGGGACAGGAAAGCTCTGGGGCCAACGTCCTGACTTTC
15 TRBJ2-7 NA TRBD1 TRBV7-3 CASSLGQGDRDEQYF TGTGCCAGCAGCCTCGGACAGGGGGACCGGGACGAGCAGTACTTC
15 TRBJ1-5 NA NA TRBV19 CASIYTVRSNQPQHF TGTGCCAGTATCTACACCGTAAGAAGCAATCAGCCCCAGCATTTT
17 TRBJ2-3 NA TRBD1 TRBV25-1 CASSEGTGQPSTDTQYF TGTGCCAGCAGTGAGGGGACAGGTCAACCTAGCACAGATACGCAGTATTTT
14 TRBJ2-1 NA NA TRBV3-1/TRBV3-2 CASSQLAGYNEQFF TGTGCCAGCAGCCAATTGGCAGGTTATAATGAGCAGTTCTTC
14 TRBJ1-3 NA NA TRBV28 CASTLGLLGNTIYF TGTGCCAGCACATTGGGACTTTTGGGAAACACCATATATTTT
17 TRBJ1-5 NA NA TRBV15 CATSREGGRYSNQPQHF TGTGCCACCAGCAGAGAGGGGGGCAGATATAGCAATCAGCCCCAGCATTTT
15 TRBJ1-6 NA TRBD1 TRBV10-3 CAISKGAGRESPLHF TGTGCCATCTCCAAGGGGGCCGGGAGGGAATCACCCCTCCACTTT
15 TRBJ2-3 once TRBD2 TRBV2 CASSETGTSGGGPYF TGTGCCAGCAGTGAGACCGGGACTAGCGGGGGGGGTCCGTATTTT
14 TRBJ1-3 NA NA TRBV9 CASSGYSSGNTIYF TGTGCCAGCAGCGGGTACAGCTCTGGAAACACCATATATTTT
13 TRBJ1-4 NA NA TRBV27 CASSFRTGEKLFF TGTGCCAGCAGTTTCCGGACGGGTGAAAAACTGTTTTTT
11 TRBJ1-1 NA NA TRBV19 CASSRFTEAFF TGTGCCAGTAGCCGATTCACTGAAGCTTTCTTT